These T cell receptor beta chains were read from a single sample in a study of response to subunit inactivated influenza vaccine. TCRdb recomputed calls from the RT-PCR reads with MiXCR, one row per CDR3 protein. Of about 540,000 distinct CDR3 sequences in the sample, under 25% were seen once. The same data also went into a second study, on T cells expressing NK-cell markers.

This material consisted of CD4+ T cells sorted from PBMCs, taken less than 13 days after vaccination. Every receptor here comes from a man aged 45-65 years who received an inactivated influenza vaccine. CDR3s include the opening cysteine and the closing phenylalanine or tryptophan. Each record gives: D gene, V gene, J gene, clone size, CDR3 protein, CDR3 DNA. The D gene is left open where the match is weak. The size entry is marked missing in some rows and otherwise reads once, few, many or a size class.

d_call: NA
v_call: TRBV5-1
j_call: TRBJ1-1
clone_size: NA
cdr3_aa: CASSLGQRYTEAFF
cdr3_nt: TGCGCCAGCAGCTTGGGCCAACGTTACACTGAAGCTTTCTTT

d_call: NA
v_call: TRBV6-2/TRBV6-3
j_call: TRBJ2-7
clone_size: few
cdr3_aa: CASSTPEGDGSYEQYF
cdr3_nt: TGTGCCAGCAGCACGCCCGAGGGGGACGGTTCCTACGAGCAGTACTTC

d_call: NA
v_call: TRBV2
j_call: TRBJ2-1
clone_size: NA
cdr3_aa: CASGRDKETNEQFF
cdr3_nt: TGTGCCAGCGGACGGGACAAGGAAACTAATGAGCAGTTCTTC

d_call: TRBD2
v_call: TRBV20-1
j_call: TRBJ2-7
clone_size: few
cdr3_aa: CSARDSAGVYEQYF
cdr3_nt: TGCAGTGCTAGAGATAGCGCGGGAGTCTACGAGCAGTACTTC

d_call: NA
v_call: TRBV7-2
j_call: TRBJ2-5
clone_size: few
cdr3_aa: CASSLSSAQETQYF
cdr3_nt: TGTGCCAGCAGCTTATCCTCAGCACAAGAGACCCAGTACTTC

d_call: NA
v_call: TRBV9
j_call: TRBJ2-2
clone_size: few
cdr3_aa: CASSGLGNTGELFF
cdr3_nt: TGTGCCAGCAGCGGCCTAGGGAACACCGGGGAGCTGTTTTTT

d_call: TRBD1
v_call: TRBV6-2/TRBV6-3
j_call: TRBJ1-6
clone_size: few
cdr3_aa: CASSQTGVDSPLHF
cdr3_nt: TGTGCCAGCAGTCAGACAGGGGTTGATTCACCCCTCCACTTT

d_call: NA
v_call: TRBV20-1
j_call: TRBJ1-5
clone_size: NA
cdr3_aa: CSASSGTQPQHF
cdr3_nt: TGCAGTGCCAGCTCGGGGACCCAGCCCCAGCATTTT

d_call: NA
v_call: TRBV3-1
j_call: TRBJ2-1
clone_size: few
cdr3_aa: CASSQGAGQFF
cdr3_nt: TGTGCCAGCAGCCAAGGCGCAGGGCAGTTCTTC

d_call: NA
v_call: TRBV5-1
j_call: TRBJ2-2
clone_size: NA
cdr3_aa: CASSTLATNTGELFF
cdr3_nt: TGCGCCAGCAGCACGCTAGCGACGAACACCGGGGAGCTGTTTTTT

d_call: NA
v_call: TRBV6-5
j_call: TRBJ2-1
clone_size: NA
cdr3_aa: CASREVGNEQFF
cdr3_nt: TGTGCCAGCAGGGAGGTCGGCAATGAGCAGTTCTTC